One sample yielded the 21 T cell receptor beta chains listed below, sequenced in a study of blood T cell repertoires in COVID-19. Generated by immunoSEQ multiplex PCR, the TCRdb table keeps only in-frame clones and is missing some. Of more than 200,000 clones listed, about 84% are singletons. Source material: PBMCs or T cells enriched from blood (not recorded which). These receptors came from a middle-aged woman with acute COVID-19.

CDR3 residues: CASSQGLLRQYF. Written as DNA, the CDR3 is TGTGCCAGCAGCCAGGGCCTTCTGAGGCAGTACTTC. The chain has TRBV14 and TRBJ2-7; D unclear. V was cut by 3 bases and J by 9 bases, with 12 bases left in between. This CDR3 region has 12 residues. CDR1 is SGHDN, CDR2 FVKESK, per germline.

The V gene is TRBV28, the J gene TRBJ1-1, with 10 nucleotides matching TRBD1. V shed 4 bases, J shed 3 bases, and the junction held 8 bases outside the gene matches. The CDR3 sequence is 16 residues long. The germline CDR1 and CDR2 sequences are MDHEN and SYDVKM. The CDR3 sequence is CASSSPTGGGYTEAFF. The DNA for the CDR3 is TGTGCCAGCAGTTCACCGACAGGGGGCGGGTACACTGAAGCTTTCTTT. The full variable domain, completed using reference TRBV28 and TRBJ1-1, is DVKVTQSSRYLVKRTGEKVFLECVQDMDHENMFWYRQDPGLGLRLIYFSYDVKMKEKGDIPEGYSVSREKKERFSLILESASTNQTSMYLCASSSPTGGGYTEAFFGQGTRLTVV.

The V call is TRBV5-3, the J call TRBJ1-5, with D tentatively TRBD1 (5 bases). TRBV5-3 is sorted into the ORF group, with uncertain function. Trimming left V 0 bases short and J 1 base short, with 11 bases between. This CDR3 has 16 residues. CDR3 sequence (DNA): TGTGCCAGAAGCTTGGAAACAGGTCGCAGCAATCAGCCCCAGCATTTT. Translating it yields CARSLETGRSNQPQHF.

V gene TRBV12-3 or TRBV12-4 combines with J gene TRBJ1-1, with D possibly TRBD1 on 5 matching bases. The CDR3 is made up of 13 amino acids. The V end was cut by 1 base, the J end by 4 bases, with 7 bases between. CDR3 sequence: CASSLVRATEAFF. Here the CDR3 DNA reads TGTGCCAGCAGTTTAGTCAGGGCCACTGAAGCTTTCTTT.

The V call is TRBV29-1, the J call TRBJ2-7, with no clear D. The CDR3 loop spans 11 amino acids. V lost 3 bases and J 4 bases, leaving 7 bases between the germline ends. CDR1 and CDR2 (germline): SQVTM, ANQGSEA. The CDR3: CSVDRGYEQYF. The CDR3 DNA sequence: TGCAGCGTTGACAGAGGATACGAGCAGTACTTC.

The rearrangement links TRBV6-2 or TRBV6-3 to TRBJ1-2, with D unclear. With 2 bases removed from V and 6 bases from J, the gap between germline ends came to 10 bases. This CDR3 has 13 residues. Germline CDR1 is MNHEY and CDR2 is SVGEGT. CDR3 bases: TGTGCCAGCAGTTACGTACTTACCCATGGCTACACCTTC. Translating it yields CASSYVLTHGYTF.

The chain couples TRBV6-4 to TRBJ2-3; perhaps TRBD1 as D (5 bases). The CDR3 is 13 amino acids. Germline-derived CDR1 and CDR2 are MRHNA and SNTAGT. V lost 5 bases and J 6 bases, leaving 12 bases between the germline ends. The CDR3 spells CASSQQEADTQYF. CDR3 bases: TGTGCCAGCAGTCAACAGGAAGCCGATACGCAGTATTTT.

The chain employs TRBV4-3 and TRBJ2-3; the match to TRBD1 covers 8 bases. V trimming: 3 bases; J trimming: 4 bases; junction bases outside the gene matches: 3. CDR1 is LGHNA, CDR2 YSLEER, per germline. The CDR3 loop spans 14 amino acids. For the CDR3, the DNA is TGCGCCAGCAGCCAGGACAGGGCCGCAGATACGCAGTATTTT. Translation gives CASSQDRAADTQYF.

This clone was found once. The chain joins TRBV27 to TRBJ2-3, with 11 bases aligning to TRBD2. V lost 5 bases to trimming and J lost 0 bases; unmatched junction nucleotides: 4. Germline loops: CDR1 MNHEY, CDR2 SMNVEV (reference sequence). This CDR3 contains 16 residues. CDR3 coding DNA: TGTGCCAGCAGTCCACCTAGCGGGGGGAGCACAGATACGCAGTATTTT. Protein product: CASSPPSGGSTDTQYF.

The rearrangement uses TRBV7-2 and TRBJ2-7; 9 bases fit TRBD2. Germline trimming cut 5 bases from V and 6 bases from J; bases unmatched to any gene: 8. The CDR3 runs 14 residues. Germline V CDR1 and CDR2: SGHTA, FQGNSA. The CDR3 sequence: CASSIRTSAVEQYF. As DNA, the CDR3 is TGTGCCAGCAGCATCCGGACTAGCGCAGTCGAGCAGTACTTC. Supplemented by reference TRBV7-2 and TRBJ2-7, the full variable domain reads GAGVSQSPSNKVTEKGKDVELRCDPISGHTALYWYRQSLGQGLEFLIYFQGNSAPDKSGLPSDRFSAERTGGSVSTLTIQRTQQEDSAVYLCASSIRTSAVEQYFGPGTRLTVT.

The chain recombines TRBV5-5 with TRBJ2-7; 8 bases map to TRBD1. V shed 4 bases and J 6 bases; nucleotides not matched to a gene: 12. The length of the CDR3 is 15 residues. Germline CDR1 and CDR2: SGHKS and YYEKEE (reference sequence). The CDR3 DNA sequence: TGTGCCAGCAGCCGTTCTGGGACAGGACCTTCCGAGCAGTACTTC. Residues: CASSRSGTGPSEQYF.

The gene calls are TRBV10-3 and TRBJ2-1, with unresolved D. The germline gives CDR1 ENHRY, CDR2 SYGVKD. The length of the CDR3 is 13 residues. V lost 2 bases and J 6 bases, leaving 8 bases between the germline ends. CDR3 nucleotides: TGTGCCATCAGTGAGAGGAGTCGCAATGAGCAGTTCTTC. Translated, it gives CAISERSRNEQFF.

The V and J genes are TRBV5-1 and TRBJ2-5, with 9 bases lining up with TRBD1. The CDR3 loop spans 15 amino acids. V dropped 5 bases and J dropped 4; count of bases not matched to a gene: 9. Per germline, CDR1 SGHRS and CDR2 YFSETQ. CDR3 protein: CASRPQGALGETQYF. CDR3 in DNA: TGCGCCAGCAGGCCACAGGGGGCGTTGGGAGAGACCCAGTACTTC.

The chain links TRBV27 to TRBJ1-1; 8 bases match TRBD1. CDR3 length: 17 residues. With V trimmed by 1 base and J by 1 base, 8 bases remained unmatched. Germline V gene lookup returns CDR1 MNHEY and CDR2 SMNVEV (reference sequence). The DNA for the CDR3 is TGTGCCAGCAGTTTATACCCCCCGACAGGGGAGAACACTGAAGCTTTCTTT. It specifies CASSLYPPTGENTEAFF.

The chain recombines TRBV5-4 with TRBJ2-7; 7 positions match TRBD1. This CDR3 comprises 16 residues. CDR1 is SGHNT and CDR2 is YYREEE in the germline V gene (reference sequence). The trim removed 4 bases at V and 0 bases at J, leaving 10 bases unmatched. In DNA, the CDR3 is TGTGCCAGCAGCCCGACTGCCGACAGGGTCTCCTACGAGCAGTACTTC. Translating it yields CASSPTADRVSYEQYF.

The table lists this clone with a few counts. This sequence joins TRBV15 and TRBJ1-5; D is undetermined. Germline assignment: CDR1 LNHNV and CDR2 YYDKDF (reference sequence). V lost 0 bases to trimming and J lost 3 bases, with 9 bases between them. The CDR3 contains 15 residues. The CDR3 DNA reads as TGTGCCACCAGCAGAGATCTCGGAGCCAATCAGCCCCAGCATTTT. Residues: CATSRDLGANQPQHF.

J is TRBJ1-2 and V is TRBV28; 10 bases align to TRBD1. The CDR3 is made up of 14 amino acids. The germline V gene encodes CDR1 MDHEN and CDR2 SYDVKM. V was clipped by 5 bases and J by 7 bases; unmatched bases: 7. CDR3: CASSRDRGQSGYTF. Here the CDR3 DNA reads TGTGCCAGCAGTCGAGACAGGGGGCAGAGTGGCTACACCTTC.

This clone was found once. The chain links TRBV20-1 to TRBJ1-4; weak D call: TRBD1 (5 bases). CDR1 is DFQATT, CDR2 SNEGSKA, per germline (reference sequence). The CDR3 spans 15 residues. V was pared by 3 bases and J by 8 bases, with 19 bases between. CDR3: CSASGGRVAEEKLFF. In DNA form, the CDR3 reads TGCAGTGCTAGTGGGGGGAGGGTAGCGGAGGAAAAACTGTTTTTT.

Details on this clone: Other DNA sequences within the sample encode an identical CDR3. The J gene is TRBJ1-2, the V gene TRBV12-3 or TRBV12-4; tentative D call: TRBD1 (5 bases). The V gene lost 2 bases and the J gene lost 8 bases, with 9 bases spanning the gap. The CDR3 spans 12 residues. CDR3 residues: CASSLQGEGYTF. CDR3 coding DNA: TGTGCCAGCAGTTTACAGGGTGAAGGCTACACCTTC.

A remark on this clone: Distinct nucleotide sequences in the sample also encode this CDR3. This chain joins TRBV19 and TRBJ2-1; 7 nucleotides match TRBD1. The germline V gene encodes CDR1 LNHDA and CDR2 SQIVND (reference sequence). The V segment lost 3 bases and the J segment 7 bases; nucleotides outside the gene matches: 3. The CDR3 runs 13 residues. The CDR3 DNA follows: TGTGCCAGTAGTATCGGCAGGGGGAATGAGCAGTTCTTC. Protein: CASSIGRGNEQFF.

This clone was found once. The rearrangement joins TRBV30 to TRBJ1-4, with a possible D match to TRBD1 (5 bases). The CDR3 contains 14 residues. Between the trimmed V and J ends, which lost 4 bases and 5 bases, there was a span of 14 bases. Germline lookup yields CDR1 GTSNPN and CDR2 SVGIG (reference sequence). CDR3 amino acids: CAWTLEAGNEKLFF. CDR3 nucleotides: TGTGCCTGGACCTTAGAGGCAGGGAATGAAAAACTGTTTTTT.